Described below is a single T cell receptor (beta chain) sequence and its context. In the original workflow: Counts of nucleated cells, estimated from reference gene primer amplification, were obtained. Libraries were prepared by immunoSEQ multiplex PCR; TCRdb keeps only in-frame clonotypes and omits some of them. The V and J calls and clone size are taken from that table; D and trimming were inferred from the DNA. This table holds approximately 80,000 clones, roughly nine tenths found once. Germline values: CDR1 MDHEN, CDR2 SYDVKM. The CDR3 totals 16 residues. The V and J ends lost 6 bases and 8 bases respectively, with 26 bases between them. The source of the sample is a study of blood T cell repertoires in COVID-19. Across the whole study: The United States, Italy and Spain supplied acute and convalescent COVID-19 samples. Sample material is recorded as cDNA or gDNA derived from T cells, B-cell-depleted T cells, or PBMCs.

The specimen sequenced was peripheral blood. This TCR came from a human donor in a cohort sampled during active COVID-19. V usage is TRBV28 and J usage is TRBJ2-7; D possibly corresponds to TRBD2 (6 bases). The CDR3 sequence is CASSLGSGGGYAKQYF. The CDR3 bases are TGTGCCAGCAGCCTCGGGAGTGGGGGTGGGTATGCGAAGCAGTACTTC.